This T cell receptor (beta chain) was profiled in a study of OX40 agonist ivuxolimab in advanced cancers. Study at large: Averaging about 60 years in age, with a range of about 23 to 90, the cohort was approximately 87% male. Therapy given before enrollment (anti-PD-1, anti-PD-L1 or anti-CTLA-4) was allowed, and around 40% had some. Study results and caveats: Mean expanded clone counts were higher in CD8+ than CD4+ T cells.

As regards this clone: Its antigen is currently unknown.

Only in-frame clones appear in the TCRdb table, and some are missing; sequencing was by immunoSEQ multiplex PCR. The table lists more than 45,000 clones, about 90% of them singletons. This CDR3 spans 13 amino acids. Germline V gene lookup returns CDR1 GTSNPN and CDR2 SVGIG (reference sequence). Trimming took off 5 bases at V and 0 bases at J, with 8 bases between the two ends. The chain joins TRBV30 to TRBJ1-3; TRBD1 is a possible D gene (5 bases). This TCR was recovered from an adult with an advanced solid tumor such as melanoma, head and neck, liver or kidney cancer. This sample comprised CD4+ or CD8+ T cells sorted from blood, obtained in a trial of the OX40 agonist ivuxolimab. This CDR3 reads CAWGHPSGNTIYF. CDR3 nucleotide sequence: TGTGCCTGGGGACATCCCTCTGGAAACACCATATATTTT.